This T cell receptor (beta chain) was sequenced during a study of PD-L1 blockade in urothelial cancer. Sequenced by immunoSEQ multiplex PCR; TCRdb stores in-frame clones only, minus some. The table has about 120,000 clones, roughly 88% seen once. Time point specified: peripheral blood 6 weeks after treatment start. The germline V gene encodes CDR1 SGHTA and CDR2 FQGNSA. Trimming removed 3 bases from V and 2 bases from J; junction bases left unmatched: 1. CDR3 length: 16 residues. The source was PBMCs, collected around atezolizumab (anti-PD-L1) treatment. The J gene is TRBJ2-6, the V gene TRBV7-2; TRBD1 agrees at 10 bases. The TCR sequence derives from a man in his fifties or sixties with urothelial cancer. CDR3 residues: CASSLTGGAGANVLTF. In nucleotides, the CDR3 is TGTGCCAGCAGCTTGACAGGGGGCGCTGGGGCCAACGTCCTGACTTTC.